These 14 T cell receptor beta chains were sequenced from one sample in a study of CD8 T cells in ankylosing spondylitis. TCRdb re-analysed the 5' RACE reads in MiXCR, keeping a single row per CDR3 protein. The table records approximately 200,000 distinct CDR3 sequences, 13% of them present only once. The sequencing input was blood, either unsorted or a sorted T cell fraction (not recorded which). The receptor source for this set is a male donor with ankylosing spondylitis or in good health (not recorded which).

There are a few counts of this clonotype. DNA of the CDR3: TGTGCCACCAGCAGAGATCGATTGGGGTCTATATGGTTCTTC. Translation gives CATSRDRLGSIWFF. The chain is built from TRBV15 and TRBJ2-1; D remains ambiguous. The V and J ends lost 0 bases and 15 bases respectively, with 18 bases between them. The CDR3 length is 14 residues. The germline CDR1 and CDR2 sequences are LNHNV and YYDKDF (reference sequence).

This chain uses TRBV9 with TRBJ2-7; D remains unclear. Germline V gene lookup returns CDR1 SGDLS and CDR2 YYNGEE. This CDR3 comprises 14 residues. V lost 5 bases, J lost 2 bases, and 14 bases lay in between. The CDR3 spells CASSPGHGAYEQYF. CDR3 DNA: TGTGCCAGCAGTCCAGGCCACGGAGCCTACGAGCAGTACTTC.

CDR3 nucleotide sequence: TGTGCTAGTGGTTCCCTAATGTCTGAGCAGTTCTTC. It is translated as CASGSLMSEQFF. The chain carries TRBV12-5 and TRBJ2-1; unclear D gene. CDR1 LGHNT and CDR2 FRNRAP come from the germline V gene. CDR3 length equals 12 residues. V was cut by 4 bases and J by 9 bases, with 10 bases left in between.

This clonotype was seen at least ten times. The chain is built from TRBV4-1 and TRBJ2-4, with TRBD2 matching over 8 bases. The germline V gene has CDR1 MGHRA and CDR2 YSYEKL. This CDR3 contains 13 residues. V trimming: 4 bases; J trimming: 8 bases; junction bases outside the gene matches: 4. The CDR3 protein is CASSPGGVHIQYF. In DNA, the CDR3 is TGCGCCAGCAGCCCGGGGGGGGTCCACATTCAGTACTTC.

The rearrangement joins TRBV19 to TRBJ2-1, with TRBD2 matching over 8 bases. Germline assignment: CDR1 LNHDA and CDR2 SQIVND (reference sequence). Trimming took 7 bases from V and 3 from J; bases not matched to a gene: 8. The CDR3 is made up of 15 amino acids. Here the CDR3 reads CASNSGGQSYNEQFF. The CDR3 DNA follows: TGTGCCAGTAACTCGGGGGGGCAGAGCTACAATGAGCAGTTCTTC.

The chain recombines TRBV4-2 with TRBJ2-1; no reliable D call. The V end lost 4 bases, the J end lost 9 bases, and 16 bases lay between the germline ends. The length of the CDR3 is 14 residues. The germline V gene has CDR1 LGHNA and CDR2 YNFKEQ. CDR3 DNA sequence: TGTGCCAGCAGCCCCGGGCGGATCAGCTTTGAGCAGTTCTTC. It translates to CASSPGRISFEQFF.

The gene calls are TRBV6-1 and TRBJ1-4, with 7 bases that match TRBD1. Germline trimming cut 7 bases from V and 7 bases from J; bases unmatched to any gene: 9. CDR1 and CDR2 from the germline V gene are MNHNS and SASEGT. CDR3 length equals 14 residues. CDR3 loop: CASTGTGDSEKLFF. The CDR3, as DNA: TGTGCCAGCACCGGGACCGGGGACAGTGAAAAACTGTTTTTT.

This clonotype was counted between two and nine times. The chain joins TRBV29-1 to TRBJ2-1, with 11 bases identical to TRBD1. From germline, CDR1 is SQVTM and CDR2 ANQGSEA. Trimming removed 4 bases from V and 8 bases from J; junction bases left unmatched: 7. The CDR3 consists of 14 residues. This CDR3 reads CSVGGQGASDEQFF. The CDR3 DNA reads TGCAGCGTTGGAGGACAGGGGGCGTCGGATGAGCAGTTCTTC.

The CDR3: CASSPPAVQETQYF. The CDR3 DNA reads as TGCGCCAGCAGCCCTCCGGCAGTCCAAGAGACCCAGTACTTC. The rearrangement joins TRBV5-1 to TRBJ2-5; no reliable D call. Looked up from germline, CDR1 is SGHRS and CDR2 is YFSETQ. V lost 4 bases, J lost 1 base, and 11 bases lay in between. The CDR3 is made up of 14 amino acids.

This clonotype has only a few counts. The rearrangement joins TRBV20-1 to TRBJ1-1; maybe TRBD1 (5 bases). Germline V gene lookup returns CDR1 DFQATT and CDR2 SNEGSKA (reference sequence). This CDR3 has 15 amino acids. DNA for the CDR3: TGCAGCCAGGGAGGAGTCCCCCTGGGAGGCACTGAAGCTTTCTTT. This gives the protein CSQGGVPLGGTEAFF.

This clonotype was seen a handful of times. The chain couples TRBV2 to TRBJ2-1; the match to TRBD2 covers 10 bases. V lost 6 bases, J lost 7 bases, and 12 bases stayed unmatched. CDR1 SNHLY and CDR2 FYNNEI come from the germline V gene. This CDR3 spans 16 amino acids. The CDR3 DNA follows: TGTGCCAGCAGATTACTAGCGGGACCTCTAGGGAATGAGCAGTTCTTC. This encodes CASRLLAGPLGNEQFF.

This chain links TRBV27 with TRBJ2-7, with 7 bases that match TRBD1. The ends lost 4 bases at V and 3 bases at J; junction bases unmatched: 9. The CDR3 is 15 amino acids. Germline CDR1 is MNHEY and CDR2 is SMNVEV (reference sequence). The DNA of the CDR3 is TGTGCCAGCAGTTACGACGGGACAGAATACTACGAGCAGTACTTC. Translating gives CASSYDGTEYYEQYF.

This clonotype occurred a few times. The CDR3 here is CASSPDRYYQPQHF. DNA of the CDR3: TGTGCCAGCAGTCCGGACAGGTATTATCAGCCCCAGCATTTT. The V gene is TRBV3-1, the J gene TRBJ1-5, with 7 bases identical to TRBD1. The junction had 7 bases not matched to a gene; V was cut back by 6 bases and J by 5 bases. In germline, CDR1 is LGHDT, CDR2 YNNKEL (reference sequence). This CDR3 region has 14 residues.

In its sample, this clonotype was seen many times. The DNA of the CDR3 is TGTGCTAGTGGTTACTCGGGGGGAGGCTACACCTTC. Translation gives CASGYSGGGYTF. V is TRBV12-5 and J is TRBJ1-2; tentative D call: TRBD1 (5 bases). V was cut by 4 bases and J by 8 bases, with 11 bases left in between. Germline CDR1 reads LGHNT; CDR2 reads FRNRAP. CDR3 length: 12 amino acids.